This entry lists 18 T cell receptor beta chains sequenced from one sample in a study of identical twins. TCRdb analysed the 5' RACE reads with MiXCR anew, one entry per CDR3 protein. The sample lists 400,000 to 500,000 distinct CDR3 sequences, less than 20% occurring once. Sequences were obtained from naive T cells sorted from blood. Receptors originate from a man aged 50-60 years in good health.

The J gene is TRBJ2-5, the V gene TRBV6-1; 14 positions agree with TRBD2. This CDR3 spans 16 amino acids. V shed 5 bases, J shed 5 bases, and the junction held 7 bases outside the gene matches. The germline V gene has CDR1 MNHNS and CDR2 SASEGT. As DNA, the CDR3 is TGTGCCAGCAGTCCCGGACTAGCGGGGGGTCGGGAGACCCAGTACTTC. Translating it yields CASSPGLAGGRETQYF.

This clonotype was recorded once. The chain carries TRBV28 and TRBJ2-1; tentative D call: TRBD2 (5 bases). Germline values: CDR1 MDHEN, CDR2 SYDVKM. V was clipped by 1 base and J by 4 bases, with 11 bases between them. The CDR3 sequence is 15 residues long. The CDR3 DNA reads as TGTGCCAGCAGTTTATCGGCTAGAGGGTACAATGAGCAGTTCTTC. Translated, it gives CASSLSARGYNEQFF.

V and J are TRBV15 and TRBJ1-1, with TRBD1 matching over 7 bases. The V gene's germline CDR1 is LNHNV and CDR2 YYDKDF (reference sequence). The CDR3 contains 14 residues. V shed 3 bases and J 4 bases; nucleotides not matched to a gene: 5. The CDR3 spells CATSRSGGFTEAFF. In nucleotides, the CDR3 is TGTGCCACCAGCAGGTCAGGGGGTTTCACTGAAGCTTTCTTT.

In its sample, this clonotype was seen a few times. V and J are TRBV6-2 or TRBV6-3 and TRBJ2-7; D remains unclear. Between the trimmed V and J ends, which lost 6 bases and 0 bases, there was a span of 9 bases. The CDR3 is made up of 13 amino acids. Germline CDR1 MNHEY, CDR2 SVGEGT. The CDR3 coding sequence is TGTGCCAGCAGCAGAACAAGCTCCTACGAGCAGTACTTC. It codes for CASSRTSSYEQYF.

This clonotype came up many times. The chain couples TRBV5-1 to TRBJ2-3; 11 bases are a match to TRBD2. V shed 4 bases and J 4 bases; nucleotides not matched to a gene: 14. Germline-derived CDR1 and CDR2 are SGHRS and YFSETQ. This CDR3 region has 18 residues. The CDR3 DNA is TGCGCCAGCAGCCCCCGGGGTAGCGGGAGGGCCGTGCCAGATACGCAGTATTTT. Protein product: CASSPRGSGRAVPDTQYF.

This clonotype was observed a handful of times. This chain uses TRBV5-6 with TRBJ2-7, with a possible D match to TRBD1 (5 bases). This CDR3 has 13 residues. CDR1 and CDR2 from the germline V gene are SGHDT and YYEEEE. Trimming removed 4 bases from V and 0 bases from J, with 8 bases in between. DNA for the CDR3: TGTGCCAGCAGCACGACAGCCTCCTACGAGCAGTACTTC. Its protein is CASSTTASYEQYF.

This clonotype was picked up a small number of times. The genes are TRBV12-3 or TRBV12-4 and TRBJ2-7; D remains ambiguous. The CDR3 consists of 12 residues. The V end was cut by 1 base, the J end by 9 bases, with 10 bases between. CDR3 in DNA: TGTGCCAGCAGTTTAGGGGGAATCGCGCAGTACTTC. It specifies CASSLGGIAQYF.

This clonotype was counted between two and nine times. CDR3: CASSQRSASGNNEQFF. The CDR3 DNA is TGTGCCAGCAGCCAAAGGTCGGCTAGCGGGAACAATGAGCAGTTCTTC. This rearrangement joins TRBV4-2 to TRBJ2-1, with 9 bases aligning to TRBD2. The V gene's germline CDR1 is LGHNA and CDR2 YNFKEQ. The CDR3 extends over 16 amino acids. Trimming cost V 2 bases and J 5 bases; bases outside gene matches: 7.

The chain recombines TRBV5-1 with TRBJ1-2; the D is unclear. V was shortened by 4 bases and J by 8 bases, with 15 bases between the two germline ends. Germline loops: CDR1 SGHRS, CDR2 YFSETQ. This CDR3 region has 13 residues. CDR3 sequence (DNA): TGCGCCAGCAGCATGCCCGGCGGGTACGGCTACACCTTC. It codes for CASSMPGGYGYTF. The full variable domain, its missing parts supplied by reference TRBV5-1 and TRBJ1-2, is KAGVTQTPRYLIKTRGQQVTLSCSPISGHRSVSWYQQTPGQGLQFLFEYFSETQRNKGNFPGRFSGRQFSNSRSEMNVSTLELGDSALYLCASSMPGGYGYTFGSGTRLTVV.

This clonotype was seen a few times. The chain joins TRBV20-1 to TRBJ2-7; TRBD2 matches at 11 bases. Looked up from germline, CDR1 is DFQATT and CDR2 is SNEGSKA (reference sequence). The CDR3 totals 15 residues. J was trimmed by 7 bases and V by 5 bases; bases with no gene match: 13. CDR3 region: CSADMGTSGNKEQYF. The DNA for the CDR3 is TGCAGTGCTGACATGGGGACTAGCGGTAATAAGGAGCAGTACTTC.

The V call is TRBV27, the J call TRBJ2-3; unclear D gene. The CDR3 is 8 residues long. CDR1 and CDR2 from the germline V gene are MNHEY and SMNVEV (reference sequence). Trimming pared 8 bases from V and 9 bases from J, leaving 3 bases between. CDR3 residues: CASETQYF. The CDR3 region has the DNA TGTGCCAGCGAGACGCAGTATTTT.

This clonotype was found a few times. This chain links TRBV11-2 with TRBJ2-1, with TRBD1 matching 10 bases. V shed 1 base and J 8 bases; nucleotides not matched to a gene: 5. Germline CDR1 is SGHAT and CDR2 is FQNNGV. This CDR3 has 15 residues. CDR3 nucleotides: TGTGCCAGCAGCTTAGCCCTTGGGACAGGGGATGAGCAGTTCTTC. It encodes CASSLALGTGDEQFF.

The sample holds a few counts of this clonotype. The chain recombines TRBV6-5 with TRBJ1-3; D ambiguous. V dropped 0 bases and J dropped 2 bases, with 5 bases sitting between them. Germline V gene data show CDR1 as MNHEY and CDR2 as SVGAGI. The CDR3 loop spans 14 amino acids. The CDR3 nucleotides are TGTGCCAGCAGTTACTCCCCAACTGGAAACACCATATATTTT. As protein: CASSYSPTGNTIYF.

This clonotype was seen more than once but under ten times. This chain uses TRBV5-4 with TRBJ2-1, with D possibly being TRBD2 (6 bases). Trimming removed 3 bases from V and 0 bases from J, with 13 bases in between. The CDR3 has 16 amino acids. The V gene's germline CDR1 is SGHNT and CDR2 YYREEE (reference sequence). The CDR3 loop is CASSWLAGSSYNEQFF. The CDR3 region has the DNA TGTGCCAGCAGCTGGTTGGCGGGGAGCTCCTACAATGAGCAGTTCTTC.

The table lists this clonotype with many counts. The rearrangement links TRBV12-3 or TRBV12-4 to TRBJ2-5; TRBD2 is a possible D gene (6 bases). The CDR3 is 14 amino acids. V lost 8 bases and J lost 4, with 17 bases in between. CDR3 loop: CASAVGLGGETQYF. As DNA, the CDR3 is TGTGCCAGCGCGGTAGGCTTGGGGGGAGAGACCCAGTACTTC.

The V and J genes are TRBV28 and TRBJ2-7; D remains unclear. The CDR3 spans 13 residues. The V gene lost 7 bases and the J gene lost 2 bases, with 12 bases spanning the gap. Looked up from germline, CDR1 is MDHEN and CDR2 is SYDVKM. The CDR3 DNA sequence: TGTGCCAGCACTGCTACAGACCCCTACGAGCAGTACTTC. The encoded protein is CASTATDPYEQYF.

This clonotype was picked up many times. V and J are TRBV20-1 and TRBJ2-7; perhaps TRBD1 as D (6 bases). The CDR3 has 15 amino acids. Germline V gene sequence: CDR1 DFQATT, CDR2 SNEGSKA (reference sequence). Trimming took off 2 bases at V and 1 base at J, with 15 bases between the two ends. In nucleotides, the CDR3 is TGCAGTGCTAGAAACCAGGGGCCTTCATCCTACGAGCAGTACTTC. It yields the protein CSARNQGPSSYEQYF.

This clonotype has a handful of counts. This sequence joins TRBV15 and TRBJ2-7; D remains ambiguous. With 0 bases removed from V and 3 bases from J, the gap between germline ends came to 9 bases. The length of the CDR3 is 14 residues. CDR1 is LNHNV, CDR2 YYDKDF, per germline (reference sequence). The CDR3 sequence: CATSREHTGYEQYF. CDR3 nucleotides: TGTGCCACCAGCAGAGAACACACGGGCTACGAGCAGTACTTC.